This T cell receptor (beta chain) was found in a study of response to subunit inactivated influenza vaccine. One entry per CDR3 protein, called by TCRdb with MiXCR from the RT-PCR reads. The repertoire includes a few hundred thousand distinct CDR3 sequences, less than 15% of them detected once, and 8.5% to 14% sits in the top ten. Study conclusions and caveats: New T cells are recruited in small numbers by each seasonal influenza vaccination, according to the authors' suggestion.

CDR1 and CDR2 from the germline V gene are SGHAT and FQDESV (reference sequence). The CDR3 loop spans 18 amino acids. V lost 5 bases and J lost 0; bases outside the gene matches: 13. In this sample, this clonotype turned up a few times. Its antigen is not known. This chain uses TRBV11-1 with TRBJ2-1; TRBD1 agrees at 7 bases. The sequence came from a man between 50 and 59 years old who received an inactivated influenza vaccine. Sequences were derived from PBMCs from blood, sampled 11 to 12 days after vaccination. This CDR3 reads CASSQRDRRSSSYNEQFF. The DNA of the CDR3 is TGTGCCAGCAGCCAACGGGACAGAAGATCAAGCTCCTACAATGAGCAGTTCTTC.